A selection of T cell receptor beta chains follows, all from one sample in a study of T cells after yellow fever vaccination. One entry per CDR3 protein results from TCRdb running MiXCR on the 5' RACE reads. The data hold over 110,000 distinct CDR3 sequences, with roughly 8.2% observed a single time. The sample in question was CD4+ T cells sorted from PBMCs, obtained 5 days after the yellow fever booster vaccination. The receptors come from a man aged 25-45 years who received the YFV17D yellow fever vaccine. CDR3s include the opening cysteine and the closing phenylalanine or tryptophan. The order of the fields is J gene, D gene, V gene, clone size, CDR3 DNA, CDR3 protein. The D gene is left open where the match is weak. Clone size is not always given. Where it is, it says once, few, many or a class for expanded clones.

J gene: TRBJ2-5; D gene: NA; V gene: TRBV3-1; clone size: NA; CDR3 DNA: TGTGCCAGCAGCCCCTTCCGGCGGCTTCAAGAGACCCAGTACTTC; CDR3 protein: CASSPFRRLQETQYF
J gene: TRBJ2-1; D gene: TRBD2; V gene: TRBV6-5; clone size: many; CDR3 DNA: TGTGCCAGCAGTTACGTTTTGGCGGGAGGGAAAGACGAGCAGTTCTTC; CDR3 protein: CASSYVLAGGKDEQFF
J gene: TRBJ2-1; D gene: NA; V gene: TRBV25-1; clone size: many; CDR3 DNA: TGTGCCAGCAGTGAACAATCTTGGACTAACAAAGTCAATGAGCAGTTCTTC; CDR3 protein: CASSEQSWTNKVNEQFF
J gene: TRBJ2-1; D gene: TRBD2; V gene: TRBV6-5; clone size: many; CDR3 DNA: TGTGCCAGCAGTTCCCTCCCTAGCGGGAGGGGAAATGAGCAGTTCTTC; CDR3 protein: CASSSLPSGRGNEQFF
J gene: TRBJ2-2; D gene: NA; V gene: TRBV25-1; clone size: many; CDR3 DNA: TGTGCCAGCAGTGACTATGGGAACACCGGGGAGCTGTTTTTT; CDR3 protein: CASSDYGNTGELFF
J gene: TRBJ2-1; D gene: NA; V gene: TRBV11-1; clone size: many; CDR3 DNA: TGTGCCAGCGACACCGGGTCCATAGGACTCCAAACCTACAATGAGCAGTTCTTC; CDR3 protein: CASDTGSIGLQTYNEQFF
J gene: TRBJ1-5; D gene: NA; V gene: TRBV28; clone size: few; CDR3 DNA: TGTGCCAGCAGTTCCGATTTTTATCAGCCCCAGCATTTT; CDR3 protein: CASSSDFYQPQHF
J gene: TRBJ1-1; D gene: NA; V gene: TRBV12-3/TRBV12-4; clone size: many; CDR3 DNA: TGTGCCAGCAGACGAGGGTGGCCGGTCACTGAAGCTTTCTTT; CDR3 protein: CASRRGWPVTEAFF
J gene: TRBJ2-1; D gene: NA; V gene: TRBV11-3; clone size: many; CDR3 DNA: TGTGCCAGCAGCTTAGATCCCTGGGACCCTGGGGATGAGCAGTTCTTC; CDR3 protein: CASSLDPWDPGDEQFF
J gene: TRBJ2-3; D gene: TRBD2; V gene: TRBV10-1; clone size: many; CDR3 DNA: TGCGCCAGCAGTGAGTCTCTAGCGGGGACCGGTGGAGATACGCAGTATTTT; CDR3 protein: CASSESLAGTGGDTQYF
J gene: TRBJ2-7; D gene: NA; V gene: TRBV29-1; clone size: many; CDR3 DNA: TGCAGCGTTGCAGGGGCAGGTAGGAAGGAGCAGTACTTC; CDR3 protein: CSVAGAGRKEQYF
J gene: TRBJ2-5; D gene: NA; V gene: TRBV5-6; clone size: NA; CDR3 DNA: TGTGCCAGCTTGGGGCTAGCGAAAGAGACCCAGTACTTC; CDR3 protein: CASLGLAKETQYF
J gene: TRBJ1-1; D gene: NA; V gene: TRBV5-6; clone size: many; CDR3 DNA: TGTGCCAGCAGCTTAGCCTCGAACACTGAAGCTTTCTTT; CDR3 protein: CASSLASNTEAFF
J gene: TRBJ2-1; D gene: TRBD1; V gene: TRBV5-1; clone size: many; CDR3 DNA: TGCGCCAGCAGCTTAGCGGCGGGACAGGCCACCCATGAGCAGTTCTTC; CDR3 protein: CASSLAAGQATHEQFF
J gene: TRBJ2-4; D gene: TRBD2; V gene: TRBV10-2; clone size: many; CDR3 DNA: TGCGCCAGCACCCCGGGACTAGCGGGAGGGGGGAAAAACATTCAGTACTTC; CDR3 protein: CASTPGLAGGGKNIQYF
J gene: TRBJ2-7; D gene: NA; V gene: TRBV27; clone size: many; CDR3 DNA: TGTGCCAGCAGTCGGGGCCAGAGCTCCTACGAGCAGTACTTC; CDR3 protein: CASSRGQSSYEQYF
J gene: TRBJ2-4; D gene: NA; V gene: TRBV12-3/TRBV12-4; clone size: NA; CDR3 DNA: TGTGCCAGCTGTTTAGCGCCGTCAGGGTTTCGAAGTTACATTCAGTACTTC; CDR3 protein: CASCLAPSGFRSYIQYF
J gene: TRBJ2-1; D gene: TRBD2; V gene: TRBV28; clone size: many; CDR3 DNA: TGTGCCAGCAGTCCTGCGGGAGGGGGGTCCTACAATGAGCAGTTCTTC; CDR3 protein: CASSPAGGGSYNEQFF
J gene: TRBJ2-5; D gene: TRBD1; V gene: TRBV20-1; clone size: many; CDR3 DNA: TGCAGTGCTAGAGATCTAGGGACAGGAGCGGAGACCCAGTACTTC; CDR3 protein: CSARDLGTGAETQYF
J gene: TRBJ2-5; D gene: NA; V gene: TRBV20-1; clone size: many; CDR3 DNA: TGCAGTGCTAGCGGGCAAGAGACCCAGTACTTC; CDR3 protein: CSASGQETQYF
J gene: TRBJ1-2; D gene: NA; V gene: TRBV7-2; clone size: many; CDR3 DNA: TGTGCCAGCAGCTTAGTAGGGATGGGCTACACCTTC; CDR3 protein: CASSLVGMGYTF
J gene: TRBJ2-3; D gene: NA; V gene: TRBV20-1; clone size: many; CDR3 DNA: TGCAGTGCCAATTCTGACCGAACCTTGGATACGCAGTATTTT; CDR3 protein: CSANSDRTLDTQYF
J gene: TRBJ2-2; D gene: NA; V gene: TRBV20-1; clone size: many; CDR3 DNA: TGCAGTGCTAGAGATCTCCGCCAGGGTCCCACCGGGGAGCTGTTTTTT; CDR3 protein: CSARDLRQGPTGELFF
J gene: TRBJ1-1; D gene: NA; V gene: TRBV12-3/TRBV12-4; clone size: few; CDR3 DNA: TGTGCCAGCATCGTGGTGAGGGGCGCGAAAAGATTGAACACTGAAGCTTTCTTT; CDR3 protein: CASIVVRGAKRLNTEAFF
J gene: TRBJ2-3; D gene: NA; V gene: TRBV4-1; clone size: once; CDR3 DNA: TGCGCCAGCAGTCTGCGGCTCCTAAGGTCAGATACGCAGTATTTT; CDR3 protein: CASSLRLLRSDTQYF
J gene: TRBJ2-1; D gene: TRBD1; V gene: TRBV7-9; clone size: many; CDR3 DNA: TGTGCCAGCAGCTTCCAGGGGGCCCTAAGTAAGTTCTTC; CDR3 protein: CASSFQGALSKFF
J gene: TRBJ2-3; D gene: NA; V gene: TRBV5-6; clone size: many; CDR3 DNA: TGTGCCAGCAGCTTGGTGCGGGGCGGGCGTAATACGCAGTATTTT; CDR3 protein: CASSLVRGGRNTQYF
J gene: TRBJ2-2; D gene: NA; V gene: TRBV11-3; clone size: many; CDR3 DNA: TGTGCCAGCAGCTTAGGGCTCCGGGGAGACACCGGGGAGCTGTTTTTT; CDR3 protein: CASSLGLRGDTGELFF
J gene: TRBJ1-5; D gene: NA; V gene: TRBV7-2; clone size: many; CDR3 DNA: TGTGCCAGCAGCCAACAGGGTGTGGGACCCCAGCATTTT; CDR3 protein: CASSQQGVGPQHF
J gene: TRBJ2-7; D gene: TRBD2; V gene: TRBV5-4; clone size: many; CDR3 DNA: TGTGCCAGCAGCTTTGGACTAGCGGGAGCGGGCGAGCAGTACTTC; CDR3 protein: CASSFGLAGAGEQYF
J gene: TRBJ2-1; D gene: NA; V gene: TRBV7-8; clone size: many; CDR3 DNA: TGTGCCAGCAGCTTAAAGGGGGGGCTAGATGAGCAGTTCTTC; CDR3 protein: CASSLKGGLDEQFF
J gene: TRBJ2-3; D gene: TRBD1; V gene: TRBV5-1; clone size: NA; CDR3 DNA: TGCGCCTTGAGGGGGCCCGATACGCAGTATTTT; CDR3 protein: CALRGPDTQYF
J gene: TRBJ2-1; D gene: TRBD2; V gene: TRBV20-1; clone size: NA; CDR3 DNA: TGCTGTGCACCGGGACTAGCGGGAGGAAGTTTATATGAGCAGTTCTTC; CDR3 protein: CCAPGLAGGSLYEQFF
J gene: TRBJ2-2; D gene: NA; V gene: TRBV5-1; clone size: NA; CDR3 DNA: TGCGCCAGCAGCTTCGGGCTAGCTCCCGAGACCGGGGAGCTGTTTTTT; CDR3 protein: CASSFGLAPETGELFF
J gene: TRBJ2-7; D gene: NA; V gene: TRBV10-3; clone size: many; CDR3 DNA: TGTGCCATCAGTGAGAGGGAGGGGGCGAACGAGCAGTACTTC; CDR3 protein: CAISEREGANEQYF
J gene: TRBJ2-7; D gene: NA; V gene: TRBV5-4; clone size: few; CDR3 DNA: TGTGCCAGCAGCTTTGGGACGGCCCGGCTCGAGCAGTACTTC; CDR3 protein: CASSFGTARLEQYF
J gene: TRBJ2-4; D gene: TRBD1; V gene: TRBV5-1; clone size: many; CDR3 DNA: TGCGCCAGCAGCTTCCGTACGGGACAGCCAGCCAAAAACATTCAGTACTTC; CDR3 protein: CASSFRTGQPAKNIQYF
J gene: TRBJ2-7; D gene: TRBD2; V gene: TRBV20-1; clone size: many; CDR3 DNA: TGCAGTGCTAGAATTGGCGGGAGGTACGAGCAGTACTTC; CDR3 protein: CSARIGGRYEQYF
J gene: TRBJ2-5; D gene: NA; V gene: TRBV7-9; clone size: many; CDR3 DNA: TGTGCCAGCAGCTTAGCGGGAATACCCATAAAAGAGACCCAGTACTTC; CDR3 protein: CASSLAGIPIKETQYF
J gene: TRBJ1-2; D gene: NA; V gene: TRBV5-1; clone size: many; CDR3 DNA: TGCGCCAGCATCGATTCCCCGGGAACATACTATGGCTACACCTTC; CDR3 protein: CASIDSPGTYYGYTF
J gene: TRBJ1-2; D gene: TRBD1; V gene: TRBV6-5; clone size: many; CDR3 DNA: TGTGCCAGCAGTTGGGACAGGGGGAACTATGGCTACACCTTC; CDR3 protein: CASSWDRGNYGYTF
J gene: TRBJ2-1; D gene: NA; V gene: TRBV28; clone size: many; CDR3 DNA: TGTGCCAGCACCTCCCCTCGGGGACCCGACTACAATGAGCAGTTCTTC; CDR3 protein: CASTSPRGPDYNEQFF
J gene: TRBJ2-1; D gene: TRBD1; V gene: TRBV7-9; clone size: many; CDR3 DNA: TGTGCCAGCAGCTTAACACAGGGGGAGAATGAGCAGTTCTTC; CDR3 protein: CASSLTQGENEQFF
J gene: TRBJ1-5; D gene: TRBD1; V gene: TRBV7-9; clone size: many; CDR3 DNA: TGTGCCAGCAGCCTACAGGGGTATGGAGAAAATCAGCCCCAGCATTTT; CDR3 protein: CASSLQGYGENQPQHF
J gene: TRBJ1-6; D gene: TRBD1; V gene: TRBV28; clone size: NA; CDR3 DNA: TGTGCCAGCAGTTCCGCGACAGGGTTGGATTCACCCCTCCACTTT; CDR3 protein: CASSSATGLDSPLHF
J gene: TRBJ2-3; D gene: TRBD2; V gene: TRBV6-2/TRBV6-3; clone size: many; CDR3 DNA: TGTGCCAGCAGTGGAGGACTAGCGGGAGGAGCTGTAGATACGCAGTATTTT; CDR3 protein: CASSGGLAGGAVDTQYF
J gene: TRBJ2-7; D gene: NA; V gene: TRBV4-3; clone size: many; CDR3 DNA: TGCGCCAGCAGCCAAGCGGACGGAATAATCTACGAGCAGTACTTC; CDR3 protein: CASSQADGIIYEQYF
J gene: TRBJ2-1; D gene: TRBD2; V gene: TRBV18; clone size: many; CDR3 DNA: TGTGCCAGCTCACCAGGCGGGAGGGGCTCCTACAATGAGCAGTTCTTC; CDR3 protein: CASSPGGRGSYNEQFF
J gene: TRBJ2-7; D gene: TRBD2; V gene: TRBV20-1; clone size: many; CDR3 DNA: TGCAGTGCTAGAGTCGTCGGGAGGCTTTTGGGCGAGCAGTACTTC; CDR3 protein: CSARVVGRLLGEQYF